This T cell receptor beta chain was profiled in a study of T cells in lung cancer brain metastases. Study results and caveats: The complete infiltrating T cell repertoire may not have been retrieved from FFPE. Preoperative corticosteroid effects on brain metastasis T cell infiltration were not controlled.

The table came from immunoSEQ multiplex PCR; TCRdb's copy has only in-frame clones and leaves some out. The sample includes 2,100 or so clones, 85% to 95% of them seen just once. The CDR3 totals 18 residues. V gave up 0 bases and J gave up 1 base; unmatched junction bases: 7. In germline, CDR1 is SGDLS, CDR2 YYNGEE. As for this clone: Its antigen is as yet unknown.

The chain carries TRBV9 and TRBJ2-3; 11 bases map to TRBD2. The TCR sequence derives from a woman in her twenties or thirties with non-small cell lung cancer. The source material was tumor tissue from the primary lung tumor. In DNA, the CDR3 is TGTGCCAGCAGCGTAGTAGCGGGAGGGCCTTGGGGCACAGATACGCAGTATTTT. Translated, it gives CASSVVAGGPWGTDTQYF.